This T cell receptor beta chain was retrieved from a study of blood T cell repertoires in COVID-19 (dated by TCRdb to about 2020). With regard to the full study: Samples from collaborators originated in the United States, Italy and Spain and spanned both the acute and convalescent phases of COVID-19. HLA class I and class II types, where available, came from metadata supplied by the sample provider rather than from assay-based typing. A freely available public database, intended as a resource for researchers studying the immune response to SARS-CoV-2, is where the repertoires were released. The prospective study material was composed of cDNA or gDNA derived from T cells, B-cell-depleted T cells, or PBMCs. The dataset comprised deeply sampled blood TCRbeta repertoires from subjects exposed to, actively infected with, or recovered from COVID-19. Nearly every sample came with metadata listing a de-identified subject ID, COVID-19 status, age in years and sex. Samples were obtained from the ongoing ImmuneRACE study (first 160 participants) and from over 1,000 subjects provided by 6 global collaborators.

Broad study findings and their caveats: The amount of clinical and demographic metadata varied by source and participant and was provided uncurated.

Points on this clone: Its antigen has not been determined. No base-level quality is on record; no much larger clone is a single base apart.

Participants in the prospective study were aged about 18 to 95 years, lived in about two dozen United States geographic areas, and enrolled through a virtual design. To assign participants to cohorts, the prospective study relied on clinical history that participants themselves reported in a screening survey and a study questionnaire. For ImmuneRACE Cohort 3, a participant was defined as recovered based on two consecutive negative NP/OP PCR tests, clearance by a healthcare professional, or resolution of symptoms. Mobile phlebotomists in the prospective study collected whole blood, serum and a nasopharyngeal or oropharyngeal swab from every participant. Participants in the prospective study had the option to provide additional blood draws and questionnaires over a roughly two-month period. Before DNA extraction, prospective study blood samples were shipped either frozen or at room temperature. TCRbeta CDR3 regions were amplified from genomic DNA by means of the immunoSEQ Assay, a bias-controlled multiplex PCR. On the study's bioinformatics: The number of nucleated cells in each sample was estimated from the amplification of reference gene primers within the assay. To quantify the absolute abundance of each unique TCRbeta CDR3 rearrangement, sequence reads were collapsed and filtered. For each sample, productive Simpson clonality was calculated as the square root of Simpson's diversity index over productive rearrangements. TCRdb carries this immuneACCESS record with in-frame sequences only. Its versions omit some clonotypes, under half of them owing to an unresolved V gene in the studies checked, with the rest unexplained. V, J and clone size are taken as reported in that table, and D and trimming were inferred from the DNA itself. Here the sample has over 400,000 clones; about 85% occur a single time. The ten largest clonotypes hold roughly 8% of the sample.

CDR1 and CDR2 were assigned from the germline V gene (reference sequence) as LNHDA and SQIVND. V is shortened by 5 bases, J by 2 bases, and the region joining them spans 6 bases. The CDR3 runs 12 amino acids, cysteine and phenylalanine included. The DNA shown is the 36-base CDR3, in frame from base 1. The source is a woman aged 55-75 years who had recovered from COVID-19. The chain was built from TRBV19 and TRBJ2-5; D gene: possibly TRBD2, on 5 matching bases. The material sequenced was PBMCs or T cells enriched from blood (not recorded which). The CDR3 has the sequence CASSPGQETQYF. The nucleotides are TGTGCCAGTAGTCCGGGGCAAGAGACCCAGTACTTC.